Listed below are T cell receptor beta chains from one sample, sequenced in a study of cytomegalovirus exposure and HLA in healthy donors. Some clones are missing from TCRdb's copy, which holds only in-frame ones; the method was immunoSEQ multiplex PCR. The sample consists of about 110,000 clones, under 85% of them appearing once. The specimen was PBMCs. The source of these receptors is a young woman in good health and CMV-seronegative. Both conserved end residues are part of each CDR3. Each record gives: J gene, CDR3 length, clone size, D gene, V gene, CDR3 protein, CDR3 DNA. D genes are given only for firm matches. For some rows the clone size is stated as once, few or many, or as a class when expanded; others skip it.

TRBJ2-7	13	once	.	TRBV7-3	CASSSGLTYEQYF	TGTGCCAGCAGCTCCGGACTTACCTACGAGCAGTACTTC
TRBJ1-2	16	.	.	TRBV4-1	CASSQDPGRGNYGYTF	TGCGCCAGCAGCCAAGATCCGGGCAGGGGTAACTATGGCTACACCTTC
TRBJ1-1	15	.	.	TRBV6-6	CASSFLVMRDTEAFF	TGTGCCAGCAGTTTTCTTGTGATGAGGGACACTGAAGCTTTCTTT
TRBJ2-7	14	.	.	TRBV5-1	CASSFFGQSGEQYF	TGCGCCAGCAGCTTCTTCGGACAGTCAGGGGAGCAGTACTTC
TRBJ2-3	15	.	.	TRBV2	CASSEPPRGTDTQYF	TGTGCCAGCAGTGAACCTCCCAGGGGCACAGATACGCAGTATTTT
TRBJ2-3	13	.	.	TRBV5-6	CASSLKEGTQQYF	TGTGCCAGCAGCTTGAAGGAAGGGACTCAGCAGTATTTT
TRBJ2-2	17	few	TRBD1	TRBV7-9	CASSLPWTGLNTGELFF	TGTGCCAGCAGCTTACCATGGACAGGGCTAAACACCGGGGAGCTGTTTTTT
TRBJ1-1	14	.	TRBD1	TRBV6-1	CASSVPRTGVEAFF	TGTGCCAGCAGTGTACCTAGGACAGGGGTGGAAGCTTTCTTT
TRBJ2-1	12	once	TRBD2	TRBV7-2	CASSLGGDEQFF	TGTGCCAGCAGCTTGGGAGGGGATGAGCAGTTCTTC
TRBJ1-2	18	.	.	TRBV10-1	CASSDFEDPGGSDYGYTF	TGCGCCAGCAGTGACTTCGAGGACCCCGGCGGGTCCGACTATGGCTACACCTTC
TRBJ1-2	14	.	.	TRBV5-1	CASSRGAGDYGYTF	TGCGCCAGCAGCCGGGGGGCGGGTGACTATGGCTACACCTTC
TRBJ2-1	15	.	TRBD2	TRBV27	CASSLTSGGAYEQFF	TGTGCCAGCAGTTTAACTAGCGGGGGGGCATATGAGCAGTTCTTC
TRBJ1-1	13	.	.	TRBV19	CASSRQVNTEAFF	TGTGCCAGTAGTAGACAGGTGAACACTGAAGCTTTCTTT
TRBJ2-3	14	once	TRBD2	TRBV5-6	CASSRTSVADTQYF	TGTGCCAGCAGCAGGACTAGCGTGGCAGATACGCAGTATTTT
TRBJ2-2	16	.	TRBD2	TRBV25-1	CASSEWEGRSTGELFF	TGTGCCAGCAGTGAATGGGAGGGCCGGAGCACCGGGGAGCTGTTTTTT
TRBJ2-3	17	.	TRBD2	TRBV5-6	CASRYGRGGRSTDTQYF	TGTGCCAGCAGATACGGACGGGGGGGGCGTAGCACAGATACGCAGTATTTT
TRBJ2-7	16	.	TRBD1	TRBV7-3	CASSPDRGQGYHEQYF	TGTGCCAGCAGCCCCGACCGGGGACAGGGTTACCACGAGCAGTACTTC
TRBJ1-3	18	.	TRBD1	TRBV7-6	CASSPRLEGAFSGNTIYF	TGTGCCAGCAGCCCCCGTTTAGAGGGGGCCTTCTCTGGAAACACCATATATTTT
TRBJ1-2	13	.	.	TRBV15	CATSREQGYGYTF	TGTGCCACCAGCAGAGAACAGGGATATGGCTACACCTTC
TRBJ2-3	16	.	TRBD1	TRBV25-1	CASSGPDREDTDTQYF	TGTGCCAGCAGTGGCCCGGACAGGGAGGACACAGATACGCAGTATTTT